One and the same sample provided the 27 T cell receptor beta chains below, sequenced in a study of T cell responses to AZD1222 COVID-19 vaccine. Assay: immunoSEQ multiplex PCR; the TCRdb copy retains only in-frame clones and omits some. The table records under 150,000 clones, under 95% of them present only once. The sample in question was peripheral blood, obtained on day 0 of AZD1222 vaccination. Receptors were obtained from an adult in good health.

In DNA, the CDR3 is TGTGCCAGCAGCACGTCCGGGAGGAACACTGAAGCTTTCTTT. This encodes CASSTSGRNTEAFF. The gene calls are TRBV9 and TRBJ1-1; D is unclear. V was pared by 4 bases and J by 1 base, with 11 bases between. The CDR3 extends over 14 amino acids. Germline CDR1 is SGDLS and CDR2 is YYNGEE.

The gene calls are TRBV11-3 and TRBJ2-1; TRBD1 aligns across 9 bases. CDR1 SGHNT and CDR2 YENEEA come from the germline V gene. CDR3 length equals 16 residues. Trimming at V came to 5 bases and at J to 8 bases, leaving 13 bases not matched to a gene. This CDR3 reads CASSKDPRTGVYEQFF. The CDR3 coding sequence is TGTGCCAGCAGCAAAGACCCTCGGACAGGGGTCTATGAGCAGTTCTTC.

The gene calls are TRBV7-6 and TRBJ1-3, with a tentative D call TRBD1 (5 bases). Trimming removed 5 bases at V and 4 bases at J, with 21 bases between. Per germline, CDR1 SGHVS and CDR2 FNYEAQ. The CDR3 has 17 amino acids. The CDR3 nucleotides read TGTGCCAGCAGCCTATTGGGGGTTCGGGGGAGAGGAAACACCATATATTTT. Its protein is CASSLLGVRGRGNTIYF.

This CDR3 reads CASSHGQGGREQYF. CDR3 coding DNA: TGTGCCAGCAGCCACGGACAGGGAGGACGCGAGCAGTACTTC. V gene TRBV3-1 (or the pseudogene TRBV3-2) combines with J gene TRBJ2-7, with 8 bases aligning to TRBD1. Germline V lookup: CDR1 LGHDT, CDR2 YNNKEL (reference sequence). This CDR3 has 14 amino acids. J gave up 6 bases and V 3 bases, and 7 bases lay outside the gene matches.

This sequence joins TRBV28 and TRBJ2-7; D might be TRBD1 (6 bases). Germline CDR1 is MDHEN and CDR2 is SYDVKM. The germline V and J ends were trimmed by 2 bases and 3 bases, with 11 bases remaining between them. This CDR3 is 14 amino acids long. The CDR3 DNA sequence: TGTGCCAGCAGTTTAATGGGGGCAGGCTACGAGCAGTACTTC. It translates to CASSLMGAGYEQYF.

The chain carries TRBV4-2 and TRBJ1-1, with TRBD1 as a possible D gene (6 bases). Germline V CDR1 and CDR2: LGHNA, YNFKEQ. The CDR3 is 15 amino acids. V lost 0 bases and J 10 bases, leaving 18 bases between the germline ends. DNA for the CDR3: TGTGCCAGCAGCCAAGATCTCCGTCGGGGGCTCGGAGCTTTCTTT. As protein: CASSQDLRRGLGAFF.

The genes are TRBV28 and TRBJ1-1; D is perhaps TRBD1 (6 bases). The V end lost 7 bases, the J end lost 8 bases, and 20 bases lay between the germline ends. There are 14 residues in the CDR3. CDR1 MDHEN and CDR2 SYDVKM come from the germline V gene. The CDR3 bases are TGTGCCAGCAAACGGAGGACCAGGGGAGGAGAAGCTTTCTTT. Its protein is CASKRRTRGGEAFF.

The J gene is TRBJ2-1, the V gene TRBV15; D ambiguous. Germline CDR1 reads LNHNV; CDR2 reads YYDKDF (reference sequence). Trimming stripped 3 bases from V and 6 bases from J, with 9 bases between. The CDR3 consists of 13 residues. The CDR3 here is CATSSHPSNEQFF. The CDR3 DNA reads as TGTGCCACCAGCAGCCACCCTAGCAATGAGCAGTTCTTC.

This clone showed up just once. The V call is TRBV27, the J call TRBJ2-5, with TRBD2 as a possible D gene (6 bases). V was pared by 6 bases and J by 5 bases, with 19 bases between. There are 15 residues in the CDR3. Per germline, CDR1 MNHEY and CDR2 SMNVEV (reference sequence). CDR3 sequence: CASSRAGEVRETQYF. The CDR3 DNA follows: TGTGCCAGCAGCCGGGCTGGGGAGGTGAGGGAGACCCAGTACTTC.

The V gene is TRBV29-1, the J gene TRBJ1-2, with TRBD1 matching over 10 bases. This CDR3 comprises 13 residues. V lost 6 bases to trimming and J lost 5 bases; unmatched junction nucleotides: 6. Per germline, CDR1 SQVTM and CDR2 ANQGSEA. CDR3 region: CSVADRGYYGYTF. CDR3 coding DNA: TGCAGCGTAGCGGACAGGGGGTATTATGGCTACACCTTC.

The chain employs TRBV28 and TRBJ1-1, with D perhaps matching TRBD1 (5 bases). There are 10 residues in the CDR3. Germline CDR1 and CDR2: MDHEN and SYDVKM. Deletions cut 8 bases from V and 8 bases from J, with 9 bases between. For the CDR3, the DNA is TGTGCCAGCGGACAACCGGAAGCTTTCTTT. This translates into CASGQPEAFF.

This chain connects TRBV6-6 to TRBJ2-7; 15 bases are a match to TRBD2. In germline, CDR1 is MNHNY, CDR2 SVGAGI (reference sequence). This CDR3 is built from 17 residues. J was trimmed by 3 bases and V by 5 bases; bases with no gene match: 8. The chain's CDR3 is CASSPLGTSGRLYEQYF. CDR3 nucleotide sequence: TGTGCCAGCAGTCCGCTCGGGACTAGCGGGAGGCTCTACGAGCAGTACTTC.

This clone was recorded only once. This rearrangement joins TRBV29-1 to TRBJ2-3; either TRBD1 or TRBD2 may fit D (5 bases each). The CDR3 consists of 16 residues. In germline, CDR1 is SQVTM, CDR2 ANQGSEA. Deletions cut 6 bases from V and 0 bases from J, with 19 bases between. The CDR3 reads CSVPGRIVSSTDTQYF. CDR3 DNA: TGCAGCGTACCGGGACGGATTGTTTCTAGCACAGATACGCAGTATTTT.

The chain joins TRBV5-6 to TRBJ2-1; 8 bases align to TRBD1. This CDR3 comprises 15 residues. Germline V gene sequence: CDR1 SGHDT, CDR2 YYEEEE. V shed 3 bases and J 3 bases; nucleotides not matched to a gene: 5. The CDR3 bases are TGTGCCAGCAGCTACGACAGGGGATTCTACAATGAGCAGTTCTTC. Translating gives CASSYDRGFYNEQFF.

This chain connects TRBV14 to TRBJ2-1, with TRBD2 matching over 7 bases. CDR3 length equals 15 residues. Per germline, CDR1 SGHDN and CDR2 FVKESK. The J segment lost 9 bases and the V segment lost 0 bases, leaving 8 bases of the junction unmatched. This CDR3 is CASSQDFGGGSEQFF. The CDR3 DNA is TGTGCCAGCAGCCAAGATTTCGGGGGAGGGAGTGAGCAGTTCTTC.

In DNA, the CDR3 is TGTGCCAGCGCCTCGGGACTAGCGGGAGTAGGAGAGACCCAGTACTTC. Protein: CASASGLAGVGETQYF. V gene TRBV19 combines with J gene TRBJ2-5; 14 bases fit TRBD2. In germline, CDR1 is LNHDA, CDR2 SQIVND (reference sequence). This CDR3 contains 16 residues. Unmatched junction bases numbered 10, after V lost 9 bases and J lost 4 bases.

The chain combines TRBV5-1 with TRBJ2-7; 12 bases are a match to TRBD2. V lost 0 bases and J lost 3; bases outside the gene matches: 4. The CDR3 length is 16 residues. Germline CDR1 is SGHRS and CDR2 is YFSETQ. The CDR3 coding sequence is TGCGCCAGCAGCTTGGGGACTAGCGGGACAGTCTACGAGCAGTACTTC. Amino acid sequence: CASSLGTSGTVYEQYF.

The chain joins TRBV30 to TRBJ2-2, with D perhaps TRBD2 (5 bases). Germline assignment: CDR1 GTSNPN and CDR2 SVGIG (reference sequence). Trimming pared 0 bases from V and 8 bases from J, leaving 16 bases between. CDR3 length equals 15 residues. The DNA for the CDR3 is TGTGCCTGGAGTGTAGGCACCCTTGGGAGTGGGGAGCTGTTTTTT. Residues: CAWSVGTLGSGELFF.

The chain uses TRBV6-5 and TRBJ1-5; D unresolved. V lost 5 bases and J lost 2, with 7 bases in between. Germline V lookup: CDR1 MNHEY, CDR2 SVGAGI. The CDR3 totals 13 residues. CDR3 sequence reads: CASSPGGNQPQHF. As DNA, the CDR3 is TGTGCCAGCAGTCCTGGGGGCAATCAGCCCCAGCATTTT.

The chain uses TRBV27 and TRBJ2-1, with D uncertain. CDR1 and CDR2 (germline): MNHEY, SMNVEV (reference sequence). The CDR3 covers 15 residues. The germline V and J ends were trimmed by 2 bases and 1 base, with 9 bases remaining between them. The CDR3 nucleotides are TGTGCCAGCAGTTTAGGACCGACATCCTACAATGAGCAGTTCTTC. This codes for CASSLGPTSYNEQFF.

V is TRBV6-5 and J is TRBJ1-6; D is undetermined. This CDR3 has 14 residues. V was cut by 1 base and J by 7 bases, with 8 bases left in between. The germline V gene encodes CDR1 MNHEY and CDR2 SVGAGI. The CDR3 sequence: CASSYYGKNSPLHF. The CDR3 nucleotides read TGTGCCAGCAGTTACTATGGGAAAAATTCACCCCTCCACTTT.

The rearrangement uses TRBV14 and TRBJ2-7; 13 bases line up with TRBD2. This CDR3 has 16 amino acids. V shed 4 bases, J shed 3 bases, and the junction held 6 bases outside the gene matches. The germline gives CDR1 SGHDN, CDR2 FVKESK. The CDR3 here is CASSLSGLAGNYEQYF. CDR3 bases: TGTGCCAGCAGCCTCTCGGGACTAGCGGGGAACTACGAGCAGTACTTC. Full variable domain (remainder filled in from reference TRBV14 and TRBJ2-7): EAGVTQFPSHSVIEKGQTVTLRCDPISGHDNLYWYRRVMGKEIKFLLHFVKESKQDESGMPNNRFLAERTGGTYSTLKVQPAELEDSGVYFCASSLSGLAGNYEQYFGPGTRLTVT.

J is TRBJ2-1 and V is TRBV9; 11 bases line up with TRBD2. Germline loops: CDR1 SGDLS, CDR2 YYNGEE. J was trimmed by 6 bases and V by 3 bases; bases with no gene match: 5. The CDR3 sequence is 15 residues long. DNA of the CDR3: TGTGCCAGCAGCGCTAGCGGGAGGATTGGCAATGAGCAGTTCTTC. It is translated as CASSASGRIGNEQFF.

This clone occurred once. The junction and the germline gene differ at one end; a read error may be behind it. CDR3 amino acids: CASTLGQPSYEQYF. CDR3 DNA sequence: TGTGCCAGCACCTTAGGGCAGCCATCCTACGAGCAGTACTTC. This chain joins TRBV7-9 and TRBJ2-7; D gene ambiguous. This CDR3 comprises 14 residues. CDR1 SEHNR and CDR2 FQNEAQ come from the germline V gene (reference sequence).

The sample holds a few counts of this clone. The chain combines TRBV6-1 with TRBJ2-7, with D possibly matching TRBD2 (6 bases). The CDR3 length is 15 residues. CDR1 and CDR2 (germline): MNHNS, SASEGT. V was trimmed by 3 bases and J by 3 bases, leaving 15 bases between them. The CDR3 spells CASSEIGSFGYEQYF. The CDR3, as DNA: TGTGCCAGCAGTGAGATCGGGAGCTTCGGCTACGAGCAGTACTTC.

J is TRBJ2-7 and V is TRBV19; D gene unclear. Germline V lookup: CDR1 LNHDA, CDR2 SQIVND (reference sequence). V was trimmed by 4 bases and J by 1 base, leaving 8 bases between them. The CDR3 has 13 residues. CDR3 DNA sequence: TGTGCCAGTAGTAAGGGCATATCCTACGAGCAGTACTTC. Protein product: CASSKGISYEQYF.

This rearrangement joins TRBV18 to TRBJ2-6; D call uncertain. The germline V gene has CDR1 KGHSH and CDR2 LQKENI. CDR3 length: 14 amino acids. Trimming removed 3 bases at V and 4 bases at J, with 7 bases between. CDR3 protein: CASSPIPGANVLTF. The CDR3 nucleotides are TGTGCCAGCTCACCTATCCCAGGGGCCAACGTCCTGACTTTC.